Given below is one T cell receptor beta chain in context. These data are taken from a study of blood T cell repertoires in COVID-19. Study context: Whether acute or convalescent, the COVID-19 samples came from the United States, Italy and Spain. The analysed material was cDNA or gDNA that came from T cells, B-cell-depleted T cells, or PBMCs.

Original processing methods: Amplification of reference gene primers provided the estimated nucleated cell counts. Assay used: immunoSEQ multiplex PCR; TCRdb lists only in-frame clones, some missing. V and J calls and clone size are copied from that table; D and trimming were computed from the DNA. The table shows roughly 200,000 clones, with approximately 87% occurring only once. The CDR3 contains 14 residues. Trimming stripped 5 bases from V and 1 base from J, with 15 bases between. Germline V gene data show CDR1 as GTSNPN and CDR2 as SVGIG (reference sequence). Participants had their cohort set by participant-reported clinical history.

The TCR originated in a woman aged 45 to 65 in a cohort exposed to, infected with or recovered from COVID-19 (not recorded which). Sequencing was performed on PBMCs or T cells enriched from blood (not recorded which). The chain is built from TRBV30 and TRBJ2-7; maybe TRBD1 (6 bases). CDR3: CAWRRPGQSYEQYF. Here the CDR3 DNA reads TGTGCCTGGCGCCGCCCCGGACAGTCCTACGAGCAGTACTTC.